The 6 T cell receptor beta chains in this list originate from one sample, sequenced in a study of blood T cell repertoires in COVID-19. This table comes from immunoSEQ multiplex PCR, and its TCRdb copy is limited to in-frame clones, with some not included. This repertoire shows roughly 100,000 clones, 70% to 90% found once; its top ten account for about 3%. The sequenced sample consisted of peripheral blood. These TCRs come from a man aged 45 to 65 with active or convalescent COVID-19.

This clone was seen once. V and J are TRBV6-1 and TRBJ2-7; tentative D call: TRBD1 (5 bases). Trimming cost V 3 bases and J 2 bases, with 8 bases left between them. Germline CDR1 reads MNHNS; CDR2 reads SASEGT. CDR3 size: 13 residues. CDR3 in amino acids: CASSDDSPYEQYV. The CDR3 nucleotides read TGTGCCAGCAGTGACGACAGTCCCTACGAGCAGTACGTC.

The V call is TRBV7-2, the J call TRBJ2-7; TRBD1 agrees at 8 bases. CDR3 length: 16 residues. V dropped 1 base and J dropped 0; count of bases not matched to a gene: 5. CDR1 and CDR2 from the germline V gene are SGHTA and FQGNSA. The CDR3 here is CASSLGQGLSSYEQYF. For the CDR3, the DNA is TGTGCCAGCAGCTTAGGACAGGGGCTTAGCTCCTACGAGCAGTACTTC.

The chain is built from TRBV6-2 or TRBV6-3 and TRBJ1-5; D is possibly TRBD1 (5 bases). CDR1 and CDR2 from the germline V gene are MNHEY and SVGEGT. The CDR3 contains 14 residues. The V and J ends lost 6 bases and 2 bases respectively, with 11 bases between them. In DNA form, the CDR3 reads TGTGCCAGCAGCTTCCCGGGGGGCAATCAGCCCCAGCATTTT. It encodes CASSFPGGNQPQHF.

The chain carries TRBV28 and TRBJ2-7, with 8 nucleotides matching TRBD1. V was pared by 6 bases and J by 3 bases, with 10 bases of the junction left unmatched. CDR3 size: 15 residues. Per germline, CDR1 MDHEN and CDR2 SYDVKM. CDR3 amino acids: CASSRSSQGDYEQYF. The CDR3 coding sequence is TGTGCCAGCAGCCGAAGTTCACAGGGGGACTACGAGCAGTACTTC.

This clone showed up just once. The chain recombines TRBV11-2 with TRBJ1-6; D remains ambiguous. The CDR3 length is 15 residues. Between the trimmed V and J ends, which lost 1 base and 5 bases, there was a span of 9 bases. Germline lookup yields CDR1 SGHAT and CDR2 FQNNGV. CDR3 amino acids: CASSLGQTNNSPLHF. The CDR3 DNA reads as TGTGCCAGCAGCTTAGGACAAACCAATAATTCACCCCTCCACTTT. Based on the CDR3 plus reference TRBV11-2 and TRBJ1-6, the full variable domain is EAGVAQSPRYKIIEKRQSVAFWCNPISGHATLYWYQQILGQGPKLLIQFQNNGVVDDSQLPKDRFSAERLKGVDSTLKIQPAKLEDSAVYLCASSLGQTNNSPLHFGNGTRLTVT.

The chain is built from TRBV6-5 and TRBJ1-6; possibly TRBD1 for D (5 bases). V was trimmed by 6 bases and J by 4 bases, leaving 10 bases between them. Germline V gene data show CDR1 as MNHEY and CDR2 as SVGAGI. The CDR3 is 14 amino acids. The DNA of the CDR3 is TGTGCCAGCAGGACAGACACTTATAATTCACCCCTCCACTTT. Its protein product is CASRTDTYNSPLHF.